The next 23 T cell receptor beta chains were all read from a single sample in a study of radiotherapy plus CTLA-4 blockade in lung cancer. Clones were sequenced by immunoSEQ multiplex PCR, and TCRdb holds only the in-frame ones, with some missing. The sample yields around 130,000 clones, just under 90% seen once. The input for sequencing was peripheral blood, taken from a patient treated with radiotherapy plus ipilimumab. Receptors were obtained from a human donor with non-small cell lung cancer that progressed on radiotherapy plus ipilimumab.

The rearrangement links TRBV7-6 to TRBJ1-2; 8 bases line up with TRBD1. V shed 3 bases, J shed 8 bases, and the junction held 5 bases outside the gene matches. Germline CDR1 reads SGHVS; CDR2 reads FNYEAQ. The CDR3 totals 13 residues. For the CDR3, the DNA is TGTGCCAGCAGCTTTTCGGACAGGGACGGCTACACCTTC. Translating gives CASSFSDRDGYTF.

This clone has just a few counts. J is TRBJ1-5 and V is TRBV19; no firm D call. Trimming took 2 bases from V and 2 from J, leaving 7 bases between them. The CDR3 extends over 14 amino acids. Germline loops: CDR1 LNHDA, CDR2 SQIVND (reference sequence). CDR3 DNA: TGTGCCAGTAGTATATTGGGAGGCAATCAGCCCCAGCATTTT. Encoded protein: CASSILGGNQPQHF.

The chain joins TRBV18 to TRBJ1-1; 9 nucleotides align to TRBD1. J lost 1 base, V lost 4 bases, and 4 bases had no gene match. The CDR3 is 15 residues long. In germline, CDR1 is KGHSH, CDR2 LQKENI. The CDR3 bases are TGTGCCAGCTCACTGCGGGACAGGGCGAACACTGAAGCTTTCTTT. It translates to CASSLRDRANTEAFF. The full variable domain, with the rest looked up from reference TRBV18 and TRBJ1-1, is NAGVMQNPRHLVRRRGQEARLRCSPMKGHSHVYWYRQLPEEGLKFMVYLQKENIIDESGMPKERFSAEFPKEGPSILRIQQVVRGDSAAYFCASSLRDRANTEAFFGQGTRLTVV.

The chain uses TRBV10-2 and TRBJ1-2; D not resolved. V gave up 8 bases and J gave up 0 bases, with 25 bases separating them. Germline loops: CDR1 WSHSY, CDR2 SAAADI. The CDR3 covers 18 residues. CDR3 nucleotide sequence: TGCGCCAGCGGTAGTGCTTTTTGGGAAAACCCGACTAACTATGGCTACACCTTC. This encodes CASGSAFWENPTNYGYTF.

Written as DNA, the CDR3 is TGTGCCAGCAGCTTATACATGAACACTGAAGCTTTCTTT. It encodes CASSLYMNTEAFF. The V and J genes are TRBV7-2 and TRBJ1-1; D gene unclear. V was pared by 2 bases and J by 0 bases, with 4 bases between. From germline, CDR1 is SGHTA and CDR2 FQGNSA. This CDR3 comprises 13 residues.

V usage is TRBV5-1 and J usage is TRBJ2-3; 7 bases are shared with TRBD1. Germline CDR1 SGHRS, CDR2 YFSETQ. This CDR3 is built from 15 residues. Unmatched junction bases numbered 10, after V lost 5 bases and J lost 4 bases. The CDR3 DNA is TGCGCCAGCAGACCCAGGACAGGCCTCCCAGATACGCAGTATTTT. Translated: CASRPRTGLPDTQYF.

CDR3: CASRLDPTPETQYF. For the CDR3, the DNA is TGTGCCAGCCGACTAGATCCCACCCCGGAGACCCAGTACTTC. The chain uses TRBV10-3 and TRBJ2-5; possible D gene TRBD2, 6 bases. The germline V and J ends were trimmed by 10 bases and 5 bases, with 20 bases remaining between them. This CDR3 spans 14 amino acids. Germline CDR1 reads ENHRY; CDR2 reads SYGVKD.

The chain's CDR3 is CASRRETQYF. CDR3 nucleotides: TGTGCCAGCAGAAGGGAGACCCAGTACTTC. The J gene is TRBJ2-5, the V gene TRBV6-6; D not certain. The CDR3 extends over 10 amino acids. The germline CDR1 and CDR2 sequences are MNHNY and SVGAGI (reference sequence). Trimming shortened V by 6 bases and J by 5 bases, and 4 bases separated the two germline ends.

V gene TRBV7-9 combines with J gene TRBJ1-2; 7 nucleotides align to TRBD1. The germline gives CDR1 SEHNR, CDR2 FQNEAQ (reference sequence). V dropped 4 bases and J dropped 3; count of bases not matched to a gene: 2. CDR3 length: 13 amino acids. The CDR3 DNA follows: TGTGCCAGCAGCTCGGGACAGTACTATGGCTACACCTTC. Amino acid sequence: CASSSGQYYGYTF.

The chain is built from TRBV6-5 and TRBJ2-7; 9 positions match TRBD2. V was pared by 8 bases and J by 2 bases, with 7 bases of the junction left unmatched. Germline V lookup: CDR1 MNHEY, CDR2 SVGAGI. The CDR3 runs to 14 residues. CDR3 in amino acids: CASGSSGEPYEQYF. The CDR3 bases are TGTGCCAGCGGGTCTAGCGGGGAACCCTACGAGCAGTACTTC.

V gene TRBV5-6 combines with J gene TRBJ1-2; no clear D. CDR1 and CDR2 (germline): SGHDT, YYEEEE. This CDR3 comprises 14 residues. Trimming took off 4 bases at V and 8 bases at J, with 18 bases between the two ends. CDR3 region: CASSTQHTNIGYTF. The CDR3 region has the DNA TGTGCCAGCAGCACCCAGCATACCAATATCGGCTACACCTTC.

The V call is TRBV4-1, the J call TRBJ2-7, with a tentative D call TRBD1 (6 bases). The germline V and J ends were trimmed by 0 bases and 2 bases, with 14 bases remaining between them. CDR3 length: 16 residues. Germline assignment: CDR1 MGHRA and CDR2 YSYEKL. The CDR3 sequence is CASSQEEQGRPYEQYF. CDR3 sequence (DNA): TGCGCCAGCAGCCAAGAAGAACAGGGACGACCCTACGAGCAGTACTTC.

The V and J genes are TRBV7-3 and TRBJ2-7; the match to TRBD2 covers 9 bases. Germline lookup yields CDR1 SGHTA and CDR2 FQGTGA. The CDR3 consists of 14 residues. V trimming: 5 bases; J trimming: 4 bases; junction bases outside the gene matches: 6. The CDR3 loop is CASSQTSGGYEQYF. In DNA form, the CDR3 reads TGTGCCAGCAGCCAGACTAGCGGTGGGTACGAGCAGTACTTC.

This sequence joins TRBV15 and TRBJ2-4, with D possibly being TRBD1 or TRBD2 (6 bases each). The germline V gene encodes CDR1 LNHNV and CDR2 YYDKDF (reference sequence). The CDR3 is 16 residues long. Trimming removed 0 bases at V and 3 bases at J, with 12 bases between. The CDR3 loop is CATSRDRGRGKNIQYF. The CDR3 DNA reads as TGTGCCACCAGCAGAGACCGGGGGCGCGGCAAAAACATTCAGTACTTC.

The chain links TRBV2 to TRBJ2-5; D is unclear. Germline V gene sequence: CDR1 SNHLY, CDR2 FYNNEI. V gave up 4 bases and J gave up 5 bases, with 11 bases separating them. The CDR3 has 13 residues. CDR3 residues: CASSGRRRETQYF. In DNA, the CDR3 is TGTGCCAGCAGTGGCCGGAGAAGGGAGACCCAGTACTTC.

The chain carries TRBV5-1 and TRBJ2-3; 9 nucleotides agree with TRBD2. Germline lookup yields CDR1 SGHRS and CDR2 YFSETQ. The CDR3 spans 17 residues. Trimming took 4 bases from V and 1 from J; bases not matched to a gene: 10. This chain's CDR3 is CASSTGTSRSGTDTQYF. CDR3 in DNA: TGCGCCAGCAGCACGGGGACTAGCAGGTCTGGCACAGATACGCAGTATTTT.

V usage is TRBV10-2 and J usage is TRBJ2-2; 13 bases agree with TRBD2. Trimming took 6 bases from V and 5 from J; bases not matched to a gene: 0. Germline assignment: CDR1 WSHSY and CDR2 SAAADI. CDR3 size: 14 residues. For the CDR3, the DNA is TGCGCCAGCAGACTAGCGGGAGGGACCGGGGAGCTGTTTTTT. It encodes CASRLAGGTGELFF.

The chain couples TRBV27 to TRBJ2-2; 9 bases map to TRBD2. This CDR3 spans 18 amino acids. Germline CDR1 MNHEY, CDR2 SMNVEV (reference sequence). The V and J ends lost 5 bases and 0 bases, in that order; junction bases with no gene match: 10. The CDR3 loop is CASSGTRRLAANTGELFF. The CDR3 DNA sequence: TGTGCCAGCAGTGGGACAAGAAGACTAGCGGCGAACACCGGGGAGCTGTTTTTT.

This rearrangement joins TRBV7-4 to TRBJ1-5; D gene ambiguous. V dropped 2 bases and J dropped 4 bases, with 15 bases sitting between them. This CDR3 has 16 amino acids. Per germline, CDR1 SGHVT and CDR2 SQSDAQ. CDR3 sequence: CASSLSRGPGNQPQHF. CDR3 DNA: TGTGCCAGCAGCTTATCGCGGGGTCCGGGGAATCAGCCCCAGCATTTT.

The chain joins TRBV19 to TRBJ1-2; TRBD1 aligns across 8 bases. Losses at the gene ends were 8 bases for V and 8 bases for J; bases not matched to a gene: 10. Germline V gene data show CDR1 as LNHDA and CDR2 as SQIVND (reference sequence). The CDR3 is 13 amino acids. The CDR3 loop is CASRQVAGGGYTF. As DNA, the CDR3 is TGTGCCAGTCGCCAGGTCGCAGGGGGCGGCTACACCTTC.

J is TRBJ1-6 and V is TRBV6-5; D remains ambiguous. V was pared by 5 bases and J by 7 bases, with 15 bases between. The CDR3 covers 15 residues. CDR1 and CDR2 (germline): MNHEY, SVGAGI. The CDR3 bases are TGTGCCAGCAGTGCCCGACAATTGGGGAATTCACCCCTCCACTTT. The encoded protein is CASSARQLGNSPLHF.

This chain connects TRBV7-9 to TRBJ2-3, with 9 bases matching TRBD1. The CDR3 loop spans 15 amino acids. Germline V CDR1 and CDR2: SEHNR, FQNEAQ (reference sequence). Trimming cost V 5 bases and J 5 bases; bases outside gene matches: 8. CDR3 DNA sequence: TGTGCCAGCAGCACTCGACAGGGGGAGAGAGATACGCAGTATTTT. Translated: CASSTRQGERDTQYF. The entire variable domain, with the rest obtained from reference TRBV7-9 and TRBJ2-3, is as follows: DTGVSQNPRHKITKRGQNVTFRCDPISEHNRLYWYRQTLGQGPEFLTYFQNEAQLEKSRLLSDRFSAERPKGSFSTLEIQRTEQGDSAMYLCASSTRQGERDTQYFGPGTRLTVL.

The gene calls are TRBV30 and TRBJ2-4, with D uncertain. V shed 1 base and J shed 6 bases, with 7 bases lying between them. Germline-derived CDR1 and CDR2 are GTSNPN and SVGIG (reference sequence). This CDR3 comprises 12 residues. The CDR3 sequence: CAWSARGNIQYF. CDR3 sequence (DNA): TGTGCCTGGAGTGCGCGTGGAAACATTCAGTACTTC.